This entry concerns a single TCR beta chain. Its antigen is still unknown. Only in-frame clones appear in the TCRdb table, and some are missing; sequencing was by immunoSEQ multiplex PCR. This sample has just under 65,000 clones; around 91% occur once, and the top ten carry roughly 10%. These data originate in a study of OX40 agonist ivuxolimab in advanced cancers. Study at large: Melanoma, hepatocellular carcinoma, head and neck or renal cell cancer occurred in dose-escalation patients. Mean age 60 years, range roughly 20 to 85; around 80% male.

Study-wide points: By week 6 at 0.1 to 3.0 mg/kg, blood CD4+ and CD8+ T cells had expanded clonally. Partial responders receiving 0.1-3.0 mg/kg showed among the lowest clonal expansion.

The CDR3 length is 16 residues. Trimming left V 2 bases short and J 0 bases short, with 11 bases between. CDR1 MNHEY and CDR2 SMNVEV come from the germline V gene (reference sequence). The receptor was derived from an adult with an advanced solid tumor such as melanoma, head and neck, liver or kidney cancer. V usage is TRBV27 and J usage is TRBJ2-1, with D maybe TRBD2 (6 bases). Sequencing was performed on CD4+ or CD8+ T cells sorted from blood, taken in a trial of the OX40 agonist ivuxolimab. The CDR3 sequence: CASSLSGGSSYNEQFF. The CDR3 DNA reads TGTGCCAGCAGTTTAAGCGGAGGGAGCTCCTACAATGAGCAGTTCTTC.